This TCR beta chain was identified during a study of OX40 agonist ivuxolimab in advanced cancers. Study-level information: Anti-PD-1, anti-PD-L1 or anti-CTLA-4 therapy given earlier was allowed, and 40% had some.

Assay used: immunoSEQ multiplex PCR; TCRdb lists only in-frame clones, some missing. The data contain approximately 49,000 clones, approximately 81% of them seen just once; the ten biggest clones take up roughly 22%. CDR1 and CDR2 (germline): MNHNS, SASEGT. The CDR3 is 16 amino acids. The J segment lost 11 bases and the V segment lost 2 bases, leaving 10 bases of the junction unmatched. This TCR came from an adult with an advanced solid tumor such as melanoma, head and neck, liver or kidney cancer. V usage is TRBV6-1 and J usage is TRBJ1-6; TRBD1 matches at 9 bases. The sequencing used CD4+ or CD8+ T cells sorted from blood, collected in a trial of the OX40 agonist ivuxolimab. The CDR3 DNA follows: TGTGCCAGCAGTGAATACGTCCGGGACAGGGAAACACCCCTCCACTTT. Translated, it gives CASSEYVRDRETPLHF.